The 18 T cell receptor beta chains below all came from one sample that was sequenced in a study of naive and memory T cell subsets. The SP2 primer and nested alpha and beta constant region primers amplified ligated cDNA in four rounds. From the 5' RACE reads, TCRdb called clonotypes with MiXCR, one entry per CDR3 protein. The sample lists 32,000 or so distinct CDR3 sequences, 16% occurring once. A UMI-containing oligonucleotide was joined by 3' ligation to the TCR cDNA template. The receptors here all came from a female donor in good health.

In this sample, this clonotype turned up many times. This rearrangement joins TRBV29-1 to TRBJ2-5, with 9 nucleotides matching TRBD1. With 4 bases clipped from V and 5 bases from J, the junction kept 2 bases outside the gene matches. The CDR3 is 12 amino acids. Germline V gene sequence: CDR1 SQVTM, CDR2 ANQGSEA. The CDR3 DNA follows: TGCAGCGTTGGGGACAGGGTCGAGACCCAGTACTTC. Translation gives CSVGDRVETQYF.

The chain employs TRBV7-9 and TRBJ1-6, with TRBD1 matching 8 bases. Germline assignment: CDR1 SEHNR and CDR2 FQNEAQ (reference sequence). CDR3 length: 15 residues. V shed 5 bases, J shed 5 bases, and the junction held 5 bases outside the gene matches. The DNA of the CDR3 is TGTGCCAGCAGCGAAGGGACAGGCGATAATTCACCCCTCCACTTT. It translates to CASSEGTGDNSPLHF.

The gene calls are TRBV29-1 and TRBJ2-7; 7 positions agree with TRBD1. V was clipped by 0 bases and J by 0 bases; unmatched bases: 5. This CDR3 comprises 15 residues. Germline CDR1 SQVTM, CDR2 ANQGSEA. CDR3 in amino acids: CSVEDSGQNSYEQYF. CDR3 coding DNA: TGCAGCGTTGAAGATTCGGGACAGAACTCCTACGAGCAGTACTTC.

This clonotype was seen at least ten times. The gene calls are TRBV29-1 and TRBJ1-5; tentative D call: TRBD1 (6 bases). The CDR3 loop spans 13 amino acids. CDR1 and CDR2 (germline): SQVTM, ANQGSEA. V shed 4 bases and J shed 5 bases, with 12 bases lying between them. Written as DNA, the CDR3 is TGCAGCGTTGCCAGGGGTAGTGATCAGCCCCAGCATTTT. Protein sequence: CSVARGSDQPQHF.

There are a few counts of this clonotype. The chain has TRBV6-1 and TRBJ2-1, with TRBD2 matching 13 bases. Trimming removed 5 bases from V and 4 bases from J; junction bases left unmatched: 2. The CDR3 has 15 amino acids. Germline CDR1 is MNHNS and CDR2 is SASEGT. The CDR3 DNA sequence: TGTGCCAGCAGTAGGACTAGCGGGGGTTACAATGAGCAGTTCTTC. Translating it yields CASSRTSGGYNEQFF.

This clonotype was counted ten times or more. The chain is built from TRBV7-8 and TRBJ2-5; D perhaps matches TRBD1 (5 bases). The germline gives CDR1 SGHVS, CDR2 FQNEAQ. The CDR3 has 15 residues. V lost 5 bases to trimming and J lost 9 bases, with 22 bases between them. CDR3 loop: CASSPLKGPIVAQYF. In DNA form, the CDR3 reads TGTGCCAGCAGCCCGTTGAAGGGGCCGATAGTAGCCCAGTACTTC.

This clonotype was detected many times. J is TRBJ2-7 and V is TRBV6-5; no clear D. V lost 7 bases and J lost 0, with 4 bases in between. The CDR3 has 11 residues. The V gene's germline CDR1 is MNHEY and CDR2 SVGAGI. The CDR3 is CASKSSYEQYF. For the CDR3, the DNA is TGTGCCAGCAAGAGCTCCTACGAGCAGTACTTC.

This clonotype showed up just a few times. The chain uses TRBV9 and TRBJ2-1; D is unclear. Germline lookup yields CDR1 SGDLS and CDR2 YYNGEE. Trimming removed 1 base from V and 8 bases from J, with 7 bases in between. The length of the CDR3 is 12 residues. CDR3 sequence (DNA): TGTGCCAGCAGCGTATCGGTCGATGAGCAGTTCTTC. It translates to CASSVSVDEQFF.

This clonotype was observed at least ten times. This chain uses TRBV6-5 with TRBJ1-6, with D possibly matching TRBD1 (5 bases). From germline, CDR1 is MNHEY and CDR2 SVGAGI. This CDR3 is built from 12 residues. V was cut by 9 bases and J by 10 bases, with 13 bases left in between. The CDR3 DNA reads as TGTGCCAGTCTTTCGGGGCGGTCACCCCTCCACTTT. It yields the protein CASLSGRSPLHF.

This clonotype was observed a handful of times. The chain has TRBV12-3 or TRBV12-4 and TRBJ1-5, with D unclear. This CDR3 contains 13 residues. Deletions cut 5 bases from V and 6 bases from J, with 11 bases between. CDR3 DNA sequence: TGTGCCAGCAGTCCTGATCACCCTCAGCCCCAGCATTTT. Translated, it gives CASSPDHPQPQHF.

This clonotype was seen many times. The V call is TRBV29-1, the J call TRBJ2-1, with D hard to call. This CDR3 has 10 residues. CDR1 and CDR2 from the germline V gene are SQVTM and ANQGSEA. The V and J ends lost 1 base and 10 bases respectively, with 5 bases between them. The CDR3 loop is CSVEVREQFF. CDR3 bases: TGCAGCGTTGAAGTTAGAGAGCAGTTCTTC.

The chain uses TRBV13 and TRBJ2-5; maybe TRBD1 (6 bases). Germline V CDR1 and CDR2: PRHDT, FYEKMQ (reference sequence). This CDR3 region has 13 residues. V was clipped by 2 bases and J by 5 bases, with 9 bases between them. The CDR3 protein is CASSLRGTETQYF. The CDR3 region has the DNA TGTGCCAGCAGCTTAAGGGGGACGGAGACCCAGTACTTC.

This clonotype was recorded at least ten times. This rearrangement joins TRBV29-1 to TRBJ1-1, with D possibly TRBD1 on 6 matching bases. CDR1 is SQVTM, CDR2 ANQGSEA, per germline. Between the trimmed V and J ends, which lost 5 bases and 5 bases, there was a span of 15 bases. There are 13 residues in the CDR3. In DNA form, the CDR3 reads TGCAGCGTTTGGGGGGGCCAAGGGACTGAAGCTTTCTTT. Translated: CSVWGGQGTEAFF.

This clonotype is medium-sized in the sample. The rearrangement uses TRBV5-4 and TRBJ2-3, with no clear D. The CDR3 loop spans 15 amino acids. Trimming cost V 1 base and J 3 bases, with 12 bases left between them. Looked up from germline, CDR1 is SGHNT and CDR2 is YYREEE (reference sequence). In DNA form, the CDR3 reads TGTGCCAGCAGCTTGTACAAGGTCGGGACAGATACGCAGTATTTT. Translating it yields CASSLYKVGTDTQYF.

The chain couples TRBV10-3 to TRBJ2-3; 7 bases map to TRBD1. The CDR3 runs 16 residues. Looked up from germline, CDR1 is ENHRY and CDR2 is SYGVKD. The trim removed 7 bases at V and 7 bases at J, leaving 17 bases unmatched. This chain's CDR3 is CAITAQVGQWANTQYF. The CDR3 bases are TGTGCCATCACTGCACAAGTGGGACAGTGGGCAAATACGCAGTATTTT.

There are many counts of this clonotype. The rearrangement uses TRBV18 and TRBJ2-5, with 7 bases lining up with TRBD1. Trimming cost V 3 bases and J 3 bases; bases outside gene matches: 7. CDR3 length equals 15 residues. The germline V gene encodes CDR1 KGHSH and CDR2 LQKENI. The CDR3 here is CASSPGDRKKETQYF. The DNA of the CDR3 is TGTGCCAGCTCACCGGGGGACAGAAAAAAAGAGACCCAGTACTTC.

A few counts support this clonotype. The rearrangement uses TRBV11-3 and TRBJ2-3; 10 bases line up with TRBD2. V dropped 0 bases and J dropped 6; count of bases not matched to a gene: 15. Germline assignment: CDR1 SGHNT and CDR2 YENEEA. This CDR3 has 19 amino acids. The CDR3 DNA follows: TGTGCCAGCAGCTTAGATCAATTGAGCGGGGGGGGGGTTCGGGATACGCAGTATTTT. Translated: CASSLDQLSGGGVRDTQYF. Drawing the rest from reference TRBV11-3 and TRBJ2-3, the complete variable domain is EAGVVQSPRYKIIEKKQPVAFWCNPISGHNTLYWYLQNLGQGPELLIRYENEEAVDDSQLPKDRFSAERLKGVDSTLKIQPAELGDSAVYLCASSLDQLSGGGVRDTQYFGPGTRLTVL.

This clonotype has more than one count but fewer than ten. The rearrangement uses TRBV7-9 and TRBJ2-7; no clear D gene. The CDR3 totals 13 residues. V was trimmed by 7 bases and J by 1 base, leaving 11 bases between them. Germline CDR1 and CDR2: SEHNR and FQNEAQ (reference sequence). The CDR3, as DNA: TGTGCCAGCAACCCTTCCGAATCCTACGAGCAGTACTTC. Amino acids: CASNPSESYEQYF.